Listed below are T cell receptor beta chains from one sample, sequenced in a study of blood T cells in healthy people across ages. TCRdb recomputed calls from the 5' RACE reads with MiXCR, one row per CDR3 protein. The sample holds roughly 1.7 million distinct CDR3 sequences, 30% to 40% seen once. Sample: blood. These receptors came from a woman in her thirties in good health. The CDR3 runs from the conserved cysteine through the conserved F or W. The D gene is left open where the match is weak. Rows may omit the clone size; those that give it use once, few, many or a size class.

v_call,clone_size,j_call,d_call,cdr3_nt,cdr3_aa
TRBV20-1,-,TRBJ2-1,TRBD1,TGCAGTGCTGCGGCCGGGACAGGGGGCAATGAGCAGTTCTTC,CSAAAGTGGNEQFF
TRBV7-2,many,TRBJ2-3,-,TGTGCCAGCAGCTCCGCTGCTGGCACAGATACGCAGTATTTT,CASSSAAGTDTQYF
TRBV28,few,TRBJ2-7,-,TGTGCCAGCAGTTTAGTCTGGAGCGTGGGGGCCGAGCAGTACTTC,CASSLVWSVGAEQYF
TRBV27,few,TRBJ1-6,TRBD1,TGTGCCAGCAGTCTAGGGACTCAGGGGGACTCACCCCTCCACTTT,CASSLGTQGDSPLHF
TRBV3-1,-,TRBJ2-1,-,TGTGCCAGCAGCGTTCGACAAGAGACCCAGTTCTTC,CASSVRQETQFF
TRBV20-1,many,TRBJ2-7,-,TGCAGTGCTAGTTCGCTTCAGCTGGGGGCGAACGAGCAGTACTTC,CSASSLQLGANEQYF
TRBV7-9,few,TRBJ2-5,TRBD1,TGTGCCAGCAGCTTCACAGGGGGCAAGATGGAGACCCAGTACTTC,CASSFTGGKMETQYF
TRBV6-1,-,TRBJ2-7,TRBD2,TGTGCCAGCAGTGAAAGCGGGGATGACGAGCAGTACTTC,CASSESGDDEQYF
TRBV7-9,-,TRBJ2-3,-,TGTGCCAGCAACCAGATTGAAGGGGCCACAGATACGCAGTATTTT,CASNQIEGATDTQYF
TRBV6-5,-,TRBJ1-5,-,TGTGCCAGCAGTAACCGGGACATCCGTATTAGCAATCAGCCCCAGCATTTT,CASSNRDIRISNQPQHF
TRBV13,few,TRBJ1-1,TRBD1,TGTGCCAGCAGCTTGGGAGGGGGCAGGCAGAACACTGAAGCTTTCTTT,CASSLGGGRQNTEAFF
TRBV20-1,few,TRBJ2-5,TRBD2,TGCAGTGCGCTGGGACTAGCGGGAGATCGGGAGACCCAGTACTTC,CSALGLAGDRETQYF
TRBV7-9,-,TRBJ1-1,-,TGTGCCAGCAGCTTAGCGGAAACACCGGAGTACGCTTTCTTT,CASSLAETPEYAFF
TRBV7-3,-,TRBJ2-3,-,TGTGCCAGCAGCTTAGGTGGGTTTGGACCAGATACGCAGTATTTT,CASSLGGFGPDTQYF
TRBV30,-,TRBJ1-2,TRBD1,TGTGCCTGGACCGGCGACCAGGGGGCGTTCTATGGCTACACCTTC,CAWTGDQGAFYGYTF
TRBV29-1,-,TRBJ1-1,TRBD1,TGCAGCGTCCCCGGGACAGGGGCCCTATCGAACACTGAAGCTTTCTTT,CSVPGTGALSNTEAFF
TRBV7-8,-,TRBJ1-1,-,TGTGCCAGCAGCACACCCGACAGGAAGAAATTGAACACTGAAGCTTTCTTT,CASSTPDRKKLNTEAFF
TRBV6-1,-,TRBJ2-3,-,TGTGCCAGCAGTGAGTCTCTAGCAGACACAGATACGCAGTATTTT,CASSESLADTDTQYF
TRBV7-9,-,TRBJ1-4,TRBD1,TGTGCCAGCAGCTCAGACGGGACAGTATTTAATGAAAAACGGTTTTTT,CASSSDGTVFNEKRFF
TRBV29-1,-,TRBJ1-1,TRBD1,TGCAGCGTTGGGACGACAGGGGAAGCTTTCTTT,CSVGTTGEAFF
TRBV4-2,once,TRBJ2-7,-,TGTGCCAACAGCCAAGGGGGGTCGATGGTAGAGCAGTACTTC,CANSQGGSMVEQYF
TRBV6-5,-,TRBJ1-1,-,TGTGCCAGCAGTTACAAGCAGGGTAGGGCTTTCTTT,CASSYKQGRAFF
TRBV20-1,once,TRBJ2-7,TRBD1,TGCAGTGCTAGGACAGGGGAGACTTCAACCTACGAGCAGTACTTC,CSARTGETSTYEQYF
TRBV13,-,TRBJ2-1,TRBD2,TGTGCCAGCAGCTTAGTACATAGCGGGAGTGGAGATGAGCAGTTCTTC,CASSLVHSGSGDEQFF
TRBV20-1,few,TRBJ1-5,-,TGCAGTGCTAGAGCCTCACAGGGATCCCACGATCAGCCCCAGCATTTT,CSARASQGSHDQPQHF
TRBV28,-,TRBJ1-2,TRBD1,TGTGCCAGCAGCAATGGGGACAGCCACTCAAACTATGGCTACACCTTC,CASSNGDSHSNYGYTF
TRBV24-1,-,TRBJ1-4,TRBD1,TGTGCCACCAAACAGGGGATCTCCGGTGAAAAACTGTTTTTT,CATKQGISGEKLFF
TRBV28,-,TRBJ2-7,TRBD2,TGTGCCAGCAGTTTTCAGATTCTAGCGGGTTCGGTCTCCTACGAGCAGTACTTC,CASSFQILAGSVSYEQYF
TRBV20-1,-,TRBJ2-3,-,TGCAGTGCTAGAAGACAGCCAGATACGCAGTATTTT,CSARRQPDTQYF
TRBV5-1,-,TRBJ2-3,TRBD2,TGCGCCAGCAGCCCTCGACTAGCGACCACAGGAGGAGATACGCAGTATTTT,CASSPRLATTGGDTQYF
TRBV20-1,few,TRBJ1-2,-,TGCAGTGCTAGAGAGGCAGGGGTCTATGGCTACACCTTC,CSAREAGVYGYTF
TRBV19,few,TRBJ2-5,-,TGTGCCAGTAGTATGACAGGTCCCACTCAAGAGACCCAGTACTTC,CASSMTGPTQETQYF
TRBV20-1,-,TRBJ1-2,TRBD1,TGCAGTGCTACCCCGGTAGGGACAGGGGGACCTTATGGCTACACCTTC,CSATPVGTGGPYGYTF
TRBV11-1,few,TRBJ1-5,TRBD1,TGTGCCAGCAGCTGCCTCCGGGACAGGGGGATTCTTGGGAAGGGGCCCAATTGGCAGCCCCAGCATTTT,CASSCLRDRGILGKGPNWQPQHF
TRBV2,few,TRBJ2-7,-,TGTGCCAGCAGTGTCGGGAGTCTTAACGAGCAGTACTTC,CASSVGSLNEQYF
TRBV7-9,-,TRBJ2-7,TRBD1,TGTGTCAGCAGCTTGATCCGGGACAGGGTAAGCGAGCAGTACTTC,CVSSLIRDRVSEQYF
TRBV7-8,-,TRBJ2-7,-,TGTGCCAGCCGAGGGGCCGACTACGAGCAGTACTTC,CASRGADYEQYF
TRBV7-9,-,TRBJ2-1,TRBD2,TGTGCCAGCAGCCCCAAGGGACTAGGGGCCTACAATGAGCAGTTCTTC,CASSPKGLGAYNEQFF
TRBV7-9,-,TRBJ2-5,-,TGTGCCAGCAGACGGGACAACTATAGGGAGACCCAGTACTTC,CASRRDNYRETQYF
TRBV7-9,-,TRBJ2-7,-,TGTGCCAGCAGCTCAGACAAGGGAGGCTACGAGCAGTACTTC,CASSSDKGGYEQYF
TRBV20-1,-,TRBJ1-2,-,TGCTGTGCTAGAGACAGACTATTACTCTATGGCTACACCTTC,CCARDRLLLYGYTF
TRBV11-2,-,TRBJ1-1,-,TGTGCCAGCAGCTTTGGACCCACAGCTTTCTTT,CASSFGPTAFF
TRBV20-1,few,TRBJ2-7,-,TGCAGTTCGCTCCGGGACGACATCTACGAGCAGTACTTC,CSSLRDDIYEQYF
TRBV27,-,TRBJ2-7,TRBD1,TGTGCCAGAACCGGGACAGGGGAGTACGAGCAGTACTTC,CARTGTGEYEQYF
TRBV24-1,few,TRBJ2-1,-,TGTGCCACCACCGGGACCAAAAACAATGAGCAGTTCTTC,CATTGTKNNEQFF
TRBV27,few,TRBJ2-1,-,TGTGCCTCTTGGGGGCTACCCAACGAGGTCAATGAGCAGTTCTTC,CASWGLPNEVNEQFF
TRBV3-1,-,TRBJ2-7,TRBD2,TGTGCCAGCAGCCAAGTTAGCGGGAGAAACAATGAGCAGTACTTC,CASSQVSGRNNEQYF
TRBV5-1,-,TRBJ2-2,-,TGCGCCAGCAGCCCCGGAGGGCCCCACACCGGGGAGCTGTTTTTT,CASSPGGPHTGELFF
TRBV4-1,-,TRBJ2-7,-,TGCGCCAGCAGCCAATATCAGGGTTACGAGCAGTACTTC,CASSQYQGYEQYF
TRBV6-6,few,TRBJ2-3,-,TGTGCCAGCAGGGGATTGGGCGGGAGCACAGATACGCAGTATTTT,CASRGLGGSTDTQYF
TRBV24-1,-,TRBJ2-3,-,TGTGCCACCAGTGATTTGCCTACCAGCGGGAGCACAGATACGCAGTATTTT,CATSDLPTSGSTDTQYF
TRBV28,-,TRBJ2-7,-,TGTGCCAGCAGTTTGCTAGCGCTGACAAACTACGAGCAGTACTTC,CASSLLALTNYEQYF
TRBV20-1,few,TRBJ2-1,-,TGCAGTGCTAGAGATGATGCCAGCCCATTCTACAATGAGCAGTTCTTC,CSARDDASPFYNEQFF
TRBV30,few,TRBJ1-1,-,TGTGCCTGGAGTGTTAGGTCGGGTGTAGGGAGCACTGAAGCTTTCTTT,CAWSVRSGVGSTEAFF
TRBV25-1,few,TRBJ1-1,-,TGTGCCTCCTCCGGGAACTGGGCCACTGAAGCTTTCTTT,CASSGNWATEAFF
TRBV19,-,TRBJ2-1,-,TGTGCCAGTACCCCGGCCCAAAGCTCCTACAATGAGCAGTTCTTC,CASTPAQSSYNEQFF
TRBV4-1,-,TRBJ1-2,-,TGCGCCAGCAGCCAAGTCGGTGGGGGTCCAGCTGGCTACACCTTC,CASSQVGGGPAGYTF